These 32 T cell receptor beta chains came from one sample sequenced in a study of blood T cell repertoires in COVID-19. The data were produced by immunoSEQ multiplex PCR, yet TCRdb's version contains in-frame clones alone and is incomplete. The table shows just over 650,000 clones, with about 90% occurring only once. The material sequenced was peripheral blood. Every receptor here comes from a woman aged 18-29 years with acute or convalescent COVID-19.

The chain recombines TRBV19 with TRBJ1-5, with TRBD1 matching 7 bases. CDR3 length: 16 amino acids. From germline, CDR1 is LNHDA and CDR2 SQIVND (reference sequence). V shed 4 bases and J 4 bases; nucleotides not matched to a gene: 10. The CDR3 sequence: CASSTTRQGGNQPQHF. The CDR3 DNA reads as TGTGCCAGTAGTACCACGCGACAGGGCGGTAATCAGCCCCAGCATTTT. The full variable domain, rest sourced from reference TRBV19 and TRBJ1-5, is DGGITQSPKYLFRKEGQNVTLSCEQNLNHDAMYWYRQDPGQGLRLIYYSQIVNDFQKGDIAEGYSVSREKKESFPLTVTSAQKNPTAFYLCASSTTRQGGNQPQHFGDGTRLSIL.

The V gene is TRBV19, the J gene TRBJ1-2; 8 bases line up with TRBD1. The CDR3 sequence is 15 residues long. CDR1 is LNHDA, CDR2 SQIVND, per germline (reference sequence). Germline trimming cut 2 bases from V and 8 bases from J; bases unmatched to any gene: 10. The CDR3 nucleotides read TGTGCCAGTAGTATAAGCGGACAGGGAGTGGAGGGCTACACCTTC. Protein sequence: CASSISGQGVEGYTF.

This sequence joins TRBV7-9 and TRBJ2-6, with a weak D call TRBD1 (5 bases). CDR3 size: 15 residues. V lost 6 bases and J lost 4, with 13 bases in between. Germline assignment: CDR1 SEHNR and CDR2 FQNEAQ (reference sequence). Written as DNA, the CDR3 is TGTGCCAGCAGTACTTACAGGTTCGGGGCCAACGTCCTGACTTTC. This codes for CASSTYRFGANVLTF.

The CDR3 DNA is TGTGCCAGCAGCGGGCCGCGGCAGGGGGGCTACGAGCAGTACTTC. Translated: CASSGPRQGGYEQYF. The chain combines TRBV5-4 with TRBJ2-7; D is perhaps TRBD1 (7 bases). Germline lookup yields CDR1 SGHNT and CDR2 YYREEE (reference sequence). The CDR3 runs to 15 residues. The germline V and J ends were trimmed by 4 bases and 3 bases, with 17 bases remaining between them.

The CDR3 here is CASSPGTGGTTEAFF. In DNA form, the CDR3 reads TGTGCCAGTAGTCCCGGGACAGGGGGGACCACTGAAGCTTTCTTT. This chain joins TRBV19 and TRBJ1-1; 11 bases agree with TRBD1. Germline V gene lookup returns CDR1 LNHDA and CDR2 SQIVND (reference sequence). With V trimmed by 5 bases and J by 4 bases, 6 bases remained unmatched. The CDR3 totals 15 residues.

This clone was recorded only once. V and J are TRBV18 and TRBJ2-2, with 8 bases identical to TRBD1. Germline-derived CDR1 and CDR2 are KGHSH and LQKENI. This CDR3 has 16 amino acids. V lost 2 bases to trimming and J lost 5 bases; unmatched junction nucleotides: 7. CDR3 in amino acids: CASSPARDRSTGELFF. As DNA, the CDR3 is TGTGCCAGCTCACCAGCCCGGGACAGGAGTACCGGGGAGCTGTTTTTT. Looking up the rest from reference TRBV18 and TRBJ2-2 gives the full variable domain: NAGVMQNPRHLVRRRGQEARLRCSPMKGHSHVYWYRQLPEEGLKFMVYLQKENIIDESGMPKERFSAEFPKEGPSILRIQQVVRGDSAAYFCASSPARDRSTGELFFGEGSRLTVL.

This clone was counted only a few times. The CDR3 DNA follows: TGCGCCAGCAGCCAAGAACAAGACTACGAGCAGTACTTC. Its protein product is CASSQEQDYEQYF. The gene calls are TRBV4-1 and TRBJ2-7; D ambiguous. CDR1 is MGHRA, CDR2 YSYEKL, per germline. The CDR3 length is 13 residues. Trimming stripped 0 bases from V and 3 bases from J, with 6 bases between.

This clone is a singleton in its sample. The J gene is TRBJ1-5, the V gene TRBV12-3 or TRBV12-4, with a weak D call TRBD1 (5 bases). V dropped 3 bases and J dropped 6 bases, with 6 bases sitting between them. The CDR3 sequence is 12 residues long. The CDR3 bases are TGTGCCAGCAGTTTCCAGGGTCAGCCCCAGCATTTT. This translates into CASSFQGQPQHF.

The rearrangement links TRBV6-5 to TRBJ2-5, with D possibly TRBD2 on 6 matching bases. Germline CDR1 is MNHEY and CDR2 is SVGAGI. The CDR3 covers 13 residues. With 6 bases removed from V and 0 bases from J, the gap between germline ends came to 8 bases. DNA for the CDR3: TGTGCCAGCAGACCGGGGGACCAAGAGACCCAGTACTTC. As protein: CASRPGDQETQYF.

The chain uses TRBV14 and TRBJ2-3, with 7 bases aligning to TRBD1. Germline V gives CDR1 SGHDN, CDR2 FVKESK. The CDR3 extends over 16 amino acids. Trimming removed 4 bases from V and 1 base from J; junction bases left unmatched: 8. CDR3 region: CASSPLDRAGTDTQYF. The CDR3 DNA reads as TGTGCCAGCAGCCCACTAGACAGGGCTGGCACAGATACGCAGTATTTT.

The rearrangement joins TRBV12-5 to TRBJ2-7; 10 positions agree with TRBD1. CDR1 LGHNT and CDR2 FRNRAP come from the germline V gene. The ends lost 5 bases at V and 3 bases at J; junction bases unmatched: 7. The CDR3 sequence is 15 residues long. The CDR3 nucleotides read TGTGCTAGTGGTCCCGGGACAGGGGACATCTACGAGCAGTACTTC. This codes for CASGPGTGDIYEQYF.

The genes are TRBV4-3 and TRBJ1-2; weak D call: TRBD1 (6 bases). V was cut by 3 bases and J by 4 bases, with 12 bases left in between. This CDR3 contains 14 residues. Germline-derived CDR1 and CDR2 are LGHNA and YSLEER. DNA of the CDR3: TGCGCCAGCAGCCACAGACAGGCCCCCTATGGCTACACCTTC. Its protein is CASSHRQAPYGYTF.

The chain joins TRBV5-1 to TRBJ2-3; 11 bases align to TRBD2. The CDR3 loop spans 15 amino acids. V gave up 0 bases and J gave up 6 bases; unmatched junction bases: 3. The germline gives CDR1 SGHRS, CDR2 YFSETQ. As DNA, the CDR3 is TGCGCCAGCAGCTTGGGACTAGCGGGAATTGATACGCAGTATTTT. Translated: CASSLGLAGIDTQYF.

The sample holds a few counts of this clone. The chain employs TRBV7-9 and TRBJ2-5, with D perhaps TRBD2 (5 bases). Per the germline V gene, CDR1 is SEHNR and CDR2 is FQNEAQ (reference sequence). The V gene lost 4 bases and the J gene lost 4 bases, with 16 bases spanning the gap. The CDR3 has 15 amino acids. The CDR3: CASSSRKRVGETQYF. CDR3 bases: TGTGCCAGCAGCTCACGTAAGAGGGTGGGAGAGACCCAGTACTTC.

The chain links TRBV27 to TRBJ2-4; TRBD2 matches 7 bases. Germline V lookup: CDR1 MNHEY, CDR2 SMNVEV (reference sequence). The CDR3 runs 14 residues. V dropped 6 bases and J dropped 1; count of bases not matched to a gene: 3. The CDR3 region is CASRNGGAKNIQYF. The CDR3 DNA is TGTGCCAGCAGGAACGGGGGGGCCAAAAACATTCAGTACTTC.

The V and J genes are TRBV5-4 and TRBJ1-1; D gene ambiguous. V lost 0 bases to trimming and J lost 6 bases, with 9 bases between them. There are 13 residues in the CDR3. Per germline, CDR1 SGHNT and CDR2 YYREEE (reference sequence). The CDR3 here is CASSLVGSSEAFF. The DNA of the CDR3 is TGTGCCAGCAGCTTGGTGGGGAGTTCTGAAGCTTTCTTT.

The chain joins TRBV5-1 to TRBJ2-7; 7 bases align to TRBD1. The CDR3 spans 17 residues. Trimming removed 7 bases from V and 0 bases from J; junction bases left unmatched: 16. The germline gives CDR1 SGHRS, CDR2 YFSETQ. In DNA, the CDR3 is TGCGCCAGCCGCCTTTACACCCCCGGGACAGTCTCCTACGAGCAGTACTTC. Translated: CASRLYTPGTVSYEQYF.

The chain has TRBV30 and TRBJ1-6; a weak D match, TRBD1 (6 bases). The CDR3 extends over 13 amino acids. Trimming stripped 3 bases from V and 6 bases from J, with 9 bases between. The germline V gene has CDR1 GTSNPN and CDR2 SVGIG (reference sequence). The CDR3 reads CAWRDSVNSPLHF. In DNA form, the CDR3 reads TGTGCCTGGAGGGACAGCGTTAATTCACCCCTCCACTTT.

J is TRBJ1-6 and V is TRBV13; D uncertain. The germline V gene encodes CDR1 PRHDT and CDR2 FYEKMQ (reference sequence). The V and J ends lost 2 bases and 9 bases respectively, with 8 bases between them. The CDR3 spans 13 residues. CDR3 sequence (DNA): TGTGCCAGCAGCTTATTAGGCGGTTCACCCCTCCACTTT. Residues: CASSLLGGSPLHF.

The chain combines TRBV6-5 with TRBJ1-1; D perhaps matches TRBD1 (6 bases). Trimming shortened V by 7 bases and J by 3 bases, and 9 bases separated the two germline ends. The CDR3 length is 12 residues. Per germline, CDR1 MNHEY and CDR2 SVGAGI. The CDR3 DNA follows: TGTGCCAGCATGCAGGGGTACACTGAAGCTTTCTTT. Protein product: CASMQGYTEAFF.

V gene TRBV11-2 combines with J gene TRBJ2-1, with unresolved D. This CDR3 has 11 residues. The germline gives CDR1 SGHAT, CDR2 FQNNGV. V was shortened by 6 bases and J by 4 bases, with 4 bases between the two germline ends. The CDR3 nucleotides are TGTGCCAGCAGTAATTACAATGAGCAGTTCTTC. Translated, it gives CASSNYNEQFF.

The chain joins TRBV5-1 to TRBJ1-2; D ambiguous. The germline CDR1 and CDR2 sequences are SGHRS and YFSETQ. The CDR3 is 13 residues long. The germline V and J ends were trimmed by 4 bases and 7 bases, with 14 bases remaining between them. The CDR3 here is CASSPGAEGGYTF. Here the CDR3 DNA reads TGCGCCAGCAGCCCCGGCGCGGAGGGTGGCTACACCTTC.

This chain uses TRBV7-9 with TRBJ1-2; D remains ambiguous. V shed 2 bases and J shed 7 bases, with 14 bases lying between them. Germline CDR1 and CDR2: SEHNR and FQNEAQ (reference sequence). CDR3 length: 14 amino acids. CDR3 region: CASSLSLSEGGYTF. The CDR3 nucleotides are TGTGCCAGCAGCTTAAGTTTGTCAGAGGGTGGCTACACCTTC.

The chain carries TRBV3-1 (or the pseudogene TRBV3-2) and TRBJ1-6; no firm D call. Germline-derived CDR1 and CDR2 are LGHDT and YNNKEL (reference sequence). The CDR3 length is 16 residues. The V and J ends lost 1 base and 10 bases respectively, with 17 bases between them. CDR3 DNA sequence: TGTGCCAGCAGCCAAGTGGCTTTCGGAGTTGGATCACCCCTCCACTTT. Protein: CASSQVAFGVGSPLHF.

The chain carries TRBV2 and TRBJ1-1; D perhaps matches TRBD1 (5 bases). The CDR3 contains 13 residues. The germline V gene has CDR1 SNHLY and CDR2 FYNNEI. Trimming took off 2 bases at V and 3 bases at J, with 7 bases between the two ends. The CDR3 is CASSEQGDTEAFF. The CDR3 region has the DNA TGTGCCAGCAGTGAACAAGGGGACACTGAAGCTTTCTTT.

V usage is TRBV18 and J usage is TRBJ1-5; TRBD1 matches 8 bases. Germline CDR1 is KGHSH and CDR2 is LQKENI. V was clipped by 3 bases and J by 6 bases; unmatched bases: 4. The CDR3 has 14 amino acids. In DNA, the CDR3 is TGTGCCAGCTCACCCCAGGGGGCGGGTCAGCCCCAGCATTTT. As protein: CASSPQGAGQPQHF. Full variable domain (remainder filled in from reference TRBV18 and TRBJ1-5): NAGVMQNPRHLVRRRGQEARLRCSPMKGHSHVYWYRQLPEEGLKFMVYLQKENIIDESGMPKERFSAEFPKEGPSILRIQQVVRGDSAAYFCASSPQGAGQPQHFGDGTRLSIL.

For the CDR3, the DNA is TGTGCCAGTAGTACTATGTTGGGACAGGGGAATTCACCCCTCCACTTT. It yields the protein CASSTMLGQGNSPLHF. The rearrangement links TRBV19 to TRBJ1-6; 10 bases fit TRBD1. The CDR3 is 16 amino acids. J gave up 7 bases and V 4 bases, and 7 bases lay outside the gene matches. CDR1 is LNHDA and CDR2 is SQIVND in the germline V gene (reference sequence).

This rearrangement joins TRBV5-1 to TRBJ2-7; tentative D call: TRBD2 (7 bases). V lost 0 bases, J lost 3 bases, and 13 bases lay in between. CDR1 and CDR2 (germline): SGHRS, YFSETQ. The CDR3 has 15 residues. The CDR3 coding sequence is TGCGCCAGCAGCTTGGCGGGCGGGGGCCACTACGAGCAGTACTTC. Translated, it gives CASSLAGGGHYEQYF.

The chain has TRBV5-4 and TRBJ1-1, with 7 positions matching TRBD1. The CDR3 spans 17 residues. V lost 2 bases, J lost 8 bases, and 18 bases stayed unmatched. Germline V gene lookup returns CDR1 SGHNT and CDR2 YYREEE (reference sequence). CDR3 coding DNA: TGTGCCAGCAGCTTCCGACAGGGTCCACAGAAATACTCAGAAGCTTTCTTT. Translated, it gives CASSFRQGPQKYSEAFF.

The rearrangement uses TRBV27 and TRBJ2-1, with 7 positions matching TRBD2. Germline V gene sequence: CDR1 MNHEY, CDR2 SMNVEV (reference sequence). The ends lost 5 bases at V and 0 bases at J; junction bases unmatched: 4. This CDR3 contains 15 residues. The CDR3 spells CASSASSGSYNEQFF. The CDR3 nucleotides read TGTGCCAGCAGTGCCTCTAGCGGCTCCTACAATGAGCAGTTCTTC.

The rearrangement joins TRBV7-3 to TRBJ2-3; 7 nucleotides match TRBD1. V dropped 2 bases and J dropped 4; count of bases not matched to a gene: 12. The CDR3 loop spans 17 amino acids. Germline CDR1 reads SGHTA; CDR2 reads FQGTGA. The CDR3 reads CASSLLGGQVRADTQYF. DNA of the CDR3: TGTGCCAGCAGCTTATTAGGTGGACAGGTGCGCGCAGATACGCAGTATTTT.

The chain couples TRBV6-1 to TRBJ1-6, with TRBD1 as a possible D gene (5 bases). V gave up 4 bases and J gave up 4 bases, with 14 bases separating them. The CDR3 contains 16 residues. Germline CDR1 is MNHNS and CDR2 is SASEGT. The DNA of the CDR3 is TGTGCCAGCAGTGGCTTGATACAGGAATATAATTCACCCCTCCACTTT. Its translation: CASSGLIQEYNSPLHF.